This T cell receptor (beta chain) came from a study of T cells in tuberculosis. CDR1 is LNHDA, CDR2 SQIVND, per germline (reference sequence). V was shortened by 0 bases and J by 3 bases, with 11 bases between the two germline ends. The CDR3 totals 15 residues. Clones were read by immunoSEQ multiplex PCR, and TCRdb kept only the in-frame ones, dropping some. This sample yields nearly 35,000 clones, of which roughly 92% are seen a single time; 2% to 2.5% belongs to the top ten. This TCR was recovered from a donor between 10 and 29 years old with latent tuberculosis or without tuberculosis infection. Sequencing used PBMCs. J is TRBJ1-1 and V is TRBV19; D is perhaps TRBD1 (5 bases). The CDR3 loop is CASSIDDSYDTEAFF. CDR3 coding DNA: TGTGCCAGTAGTATAGATGACAGCTACGACACTGAAGCTTTCTTT.